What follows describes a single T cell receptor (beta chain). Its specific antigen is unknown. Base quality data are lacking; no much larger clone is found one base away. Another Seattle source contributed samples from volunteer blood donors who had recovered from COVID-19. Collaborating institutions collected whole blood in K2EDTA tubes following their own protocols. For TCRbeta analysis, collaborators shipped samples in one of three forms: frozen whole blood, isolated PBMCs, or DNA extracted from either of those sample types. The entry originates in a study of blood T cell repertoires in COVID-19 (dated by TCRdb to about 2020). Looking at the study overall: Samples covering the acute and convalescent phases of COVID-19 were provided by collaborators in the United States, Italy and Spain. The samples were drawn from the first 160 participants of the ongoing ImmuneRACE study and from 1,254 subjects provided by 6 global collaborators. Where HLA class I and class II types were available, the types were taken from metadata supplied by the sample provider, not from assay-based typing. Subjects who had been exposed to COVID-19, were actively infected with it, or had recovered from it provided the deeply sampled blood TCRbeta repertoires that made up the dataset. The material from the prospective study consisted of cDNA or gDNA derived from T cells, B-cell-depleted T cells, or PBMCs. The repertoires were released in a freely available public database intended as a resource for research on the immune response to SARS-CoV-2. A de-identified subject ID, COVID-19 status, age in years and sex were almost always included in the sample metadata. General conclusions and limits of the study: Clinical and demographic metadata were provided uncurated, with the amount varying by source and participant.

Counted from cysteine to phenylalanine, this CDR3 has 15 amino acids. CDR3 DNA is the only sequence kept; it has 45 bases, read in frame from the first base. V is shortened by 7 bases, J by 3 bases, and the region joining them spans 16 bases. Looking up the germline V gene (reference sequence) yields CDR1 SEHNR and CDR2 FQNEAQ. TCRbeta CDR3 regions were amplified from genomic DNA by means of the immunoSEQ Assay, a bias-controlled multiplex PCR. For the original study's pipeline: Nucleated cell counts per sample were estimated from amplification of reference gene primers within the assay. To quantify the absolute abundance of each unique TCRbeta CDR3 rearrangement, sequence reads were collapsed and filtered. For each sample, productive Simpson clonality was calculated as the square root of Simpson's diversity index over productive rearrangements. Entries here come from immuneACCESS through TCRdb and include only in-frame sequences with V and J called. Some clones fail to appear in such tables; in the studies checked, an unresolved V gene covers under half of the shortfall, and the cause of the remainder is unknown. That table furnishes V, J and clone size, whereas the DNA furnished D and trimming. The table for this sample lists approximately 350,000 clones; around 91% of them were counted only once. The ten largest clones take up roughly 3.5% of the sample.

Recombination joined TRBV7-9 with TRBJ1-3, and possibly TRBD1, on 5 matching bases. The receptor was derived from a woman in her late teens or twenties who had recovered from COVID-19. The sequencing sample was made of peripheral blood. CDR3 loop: CASNSRGFNGNTIYF. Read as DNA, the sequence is TGTGCCAGCAATAGCCGGGGGTTCAATGGAAACACCATATATTTT.